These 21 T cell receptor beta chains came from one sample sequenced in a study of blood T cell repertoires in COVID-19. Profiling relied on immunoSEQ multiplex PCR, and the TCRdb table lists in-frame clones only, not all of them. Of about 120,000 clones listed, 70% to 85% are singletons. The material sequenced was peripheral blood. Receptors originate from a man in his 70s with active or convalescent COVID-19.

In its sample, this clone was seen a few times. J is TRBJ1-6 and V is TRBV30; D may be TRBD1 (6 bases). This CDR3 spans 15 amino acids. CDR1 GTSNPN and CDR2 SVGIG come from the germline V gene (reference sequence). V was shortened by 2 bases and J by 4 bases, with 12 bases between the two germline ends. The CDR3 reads CAWSRGRGYNSPLHF. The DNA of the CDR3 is TGTGCCTGGAGTCGGGGCAGGGGTTATAATTCACCCCTCCACTTT.

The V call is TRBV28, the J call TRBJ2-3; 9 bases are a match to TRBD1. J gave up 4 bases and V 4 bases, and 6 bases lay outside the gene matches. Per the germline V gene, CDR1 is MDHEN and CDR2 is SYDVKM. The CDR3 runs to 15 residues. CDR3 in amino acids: CASSSPTGGPDTQYF. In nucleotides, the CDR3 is TGTGCCAGCAGTTCCCCGACAGGGGGTCCAGATACGCAGTATTTT.

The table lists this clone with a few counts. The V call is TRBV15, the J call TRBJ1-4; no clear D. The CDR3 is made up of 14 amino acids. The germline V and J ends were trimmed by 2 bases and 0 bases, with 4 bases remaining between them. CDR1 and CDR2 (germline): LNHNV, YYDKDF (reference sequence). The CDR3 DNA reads TGTGCCACCAGCAGAACAGCAACTAATGAAAAACTGTTTTTT. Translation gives CATSRTATNEKLFF.

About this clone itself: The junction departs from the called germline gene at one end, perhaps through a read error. This CDR3 is CASSHRGDSQETQYF. CDR3 DNA sequence: TGTGCTAGCAGCCATAGAGGGGACAGCCAAGAGACCCAGTACTTC. V and J are TRBV7-7 and TRBJ2-5, with 7 positions matching TRBD1. Germline-derived CDR1 and CDR2 are SSHAT and FNYEAQ (reference sequence). The CDR3 spans 15 residues. The complete variable domain, with remaining parts taken from reference TRBV7-7 and TRBJ2-5, reads GAGVSQSPRYKVTKRGQDVTLRCDPISSHATLYWYQQALGQGPEFLTYFNYEAQPDKSGLPSDRFSAERPEGSISTLTIQRTEQRDSAMYRCASSHRGDSQETQYFGPGTRLLVL.

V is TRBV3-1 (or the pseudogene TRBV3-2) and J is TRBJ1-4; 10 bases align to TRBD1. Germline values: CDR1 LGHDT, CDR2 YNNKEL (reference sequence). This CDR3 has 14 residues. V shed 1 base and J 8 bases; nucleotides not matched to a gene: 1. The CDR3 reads CASSQADRGEKLFF. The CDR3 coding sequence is TGTGCCAGCAGCCAAGCGGACAGGGGGGAAAAACTGTTTTTT.

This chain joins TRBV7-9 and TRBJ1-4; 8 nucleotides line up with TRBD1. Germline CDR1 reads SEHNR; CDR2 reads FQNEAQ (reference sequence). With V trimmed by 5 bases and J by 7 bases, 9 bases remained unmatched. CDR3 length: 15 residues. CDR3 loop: CASSPSRGRIEKLFF. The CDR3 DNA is TGTGCCAGCAGCCCATCCAGGGGGCGCATTGAAAAACTGTTTTTT.

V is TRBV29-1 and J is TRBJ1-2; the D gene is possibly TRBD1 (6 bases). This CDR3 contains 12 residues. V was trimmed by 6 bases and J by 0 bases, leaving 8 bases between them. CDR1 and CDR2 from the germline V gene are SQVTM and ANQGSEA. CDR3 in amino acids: CSVGQPNYGYTF. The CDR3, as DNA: TGCAGCGTAGGACAGCCTAACTATGGCTACACCTTC. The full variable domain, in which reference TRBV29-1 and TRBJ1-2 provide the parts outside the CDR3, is SAVISQKPSRDICQRGTSLTIQCQVDSQVTMMFWYRQQPGQSLTLIATANQGSEATYESGFVIDKFPISRPNLTFSTLTVSNMSPEDSSIYLCSVGQPNYGYTFGSGTRLTVV.

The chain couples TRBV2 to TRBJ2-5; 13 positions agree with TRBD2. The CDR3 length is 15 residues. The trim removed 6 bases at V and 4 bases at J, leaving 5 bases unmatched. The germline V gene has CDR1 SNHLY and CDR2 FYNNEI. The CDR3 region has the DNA TGTGCCAGCAGACAACTAGCGGGGGGGCCAGAGACCCAGTACTTC. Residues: CASRQLAGGPETQYF.

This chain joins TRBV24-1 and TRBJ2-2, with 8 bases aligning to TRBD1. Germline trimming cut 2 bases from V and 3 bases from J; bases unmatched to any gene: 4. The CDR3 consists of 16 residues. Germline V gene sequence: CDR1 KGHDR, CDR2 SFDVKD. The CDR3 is CATSDSRGPHTGELFF. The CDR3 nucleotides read TGTGCCACCAGTGATTCCAGGGGGCCACACACCGGGGAGCTGTTTTTT.

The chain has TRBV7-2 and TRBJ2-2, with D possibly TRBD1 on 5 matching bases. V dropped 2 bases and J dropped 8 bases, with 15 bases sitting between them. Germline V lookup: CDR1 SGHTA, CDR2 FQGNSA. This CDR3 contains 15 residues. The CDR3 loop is CASSLRGAGSGELFF. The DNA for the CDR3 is TGTGCCAGCAGCTTAAGGGGCGCCGGGTCGGGGGAGCTGTTTTTT.

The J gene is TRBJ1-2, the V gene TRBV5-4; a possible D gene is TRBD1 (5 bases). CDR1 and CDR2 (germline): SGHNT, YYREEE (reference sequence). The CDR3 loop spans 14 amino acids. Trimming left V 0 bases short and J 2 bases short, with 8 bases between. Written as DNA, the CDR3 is TGTGCCAGCAGCTTGGTCCCAGGGAACTATGGCTACACCTTC. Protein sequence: CASSLVPGNYGYTF.

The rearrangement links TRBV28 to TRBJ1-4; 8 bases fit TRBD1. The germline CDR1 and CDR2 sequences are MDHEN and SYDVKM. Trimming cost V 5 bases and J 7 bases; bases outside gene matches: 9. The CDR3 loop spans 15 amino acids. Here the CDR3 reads CASSGPQGAFEKLFF. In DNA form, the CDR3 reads TGTGCCAGCAGTGGCCCTCAGGGGGCGTTTGAAAAACTGTTTTTT.

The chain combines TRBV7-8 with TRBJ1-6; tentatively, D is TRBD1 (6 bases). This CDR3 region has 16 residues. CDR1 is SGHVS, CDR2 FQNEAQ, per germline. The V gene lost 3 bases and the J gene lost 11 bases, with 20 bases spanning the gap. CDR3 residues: CASSFSGANEGAPLHF. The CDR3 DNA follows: TGTGCCAGCAGCTTTTCAGGGGCAAATGAAGGGGCACCCCTCCACTTT. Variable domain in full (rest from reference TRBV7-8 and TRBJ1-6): GAGVSQSPRYKVAKRGQDVALRCDPISGHVSLFWYQQALGQGPEFLTYFQNEAQLDKSGLPSDRFFAERPEGSVSTLKIQRTQQEDSAVYLCASSFSGANEGAPLHFGNGTRLTVT.

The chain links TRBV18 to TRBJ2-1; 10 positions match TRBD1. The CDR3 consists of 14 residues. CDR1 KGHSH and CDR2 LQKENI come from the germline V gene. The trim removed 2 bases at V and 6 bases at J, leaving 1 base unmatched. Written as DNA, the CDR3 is TGTGCCAGCTCACCAGACAGGGGGCTCAATGAGCAGTTCTTC. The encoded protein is CASSPDRGLNEQFF.

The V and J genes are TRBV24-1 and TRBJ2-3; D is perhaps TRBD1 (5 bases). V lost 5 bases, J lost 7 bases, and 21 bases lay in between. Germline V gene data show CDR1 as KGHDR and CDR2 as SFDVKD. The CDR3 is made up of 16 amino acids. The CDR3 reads CATSGPLGLTRHTQYF. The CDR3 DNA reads TGTGCCACCAGTGGCCCTTTGGGGCTAACAAGGCATACGCAGTATTTT.

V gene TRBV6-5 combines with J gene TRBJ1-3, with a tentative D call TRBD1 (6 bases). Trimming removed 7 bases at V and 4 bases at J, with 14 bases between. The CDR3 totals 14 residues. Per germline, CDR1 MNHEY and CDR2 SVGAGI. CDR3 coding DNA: TGTGCCAGCACCACAGGGCTGGAAGGAAACACCATATATTTT. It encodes CASTTGLEGNTIYF.

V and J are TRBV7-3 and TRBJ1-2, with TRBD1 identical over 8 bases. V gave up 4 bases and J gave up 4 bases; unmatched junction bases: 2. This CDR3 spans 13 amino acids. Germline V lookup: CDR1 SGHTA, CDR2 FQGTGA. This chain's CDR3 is CASSSTGGYGYTF. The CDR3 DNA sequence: TGTGCCAGCAGCTCAACAGGGGGCTATGGCTACACCTTC.

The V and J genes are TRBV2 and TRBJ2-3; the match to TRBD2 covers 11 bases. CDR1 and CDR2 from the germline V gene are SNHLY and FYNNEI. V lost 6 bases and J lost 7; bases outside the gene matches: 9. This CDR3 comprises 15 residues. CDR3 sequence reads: CASSLSGRDPNTQYF. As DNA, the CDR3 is TGTGCCAGCAGCCTTAGCGGGAGGGATCCCAATACGCAGTATTTT.

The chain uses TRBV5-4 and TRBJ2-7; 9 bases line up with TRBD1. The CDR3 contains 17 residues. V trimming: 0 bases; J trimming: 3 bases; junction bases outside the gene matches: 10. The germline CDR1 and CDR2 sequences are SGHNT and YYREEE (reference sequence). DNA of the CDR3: TGTGCCAGCAGCTTGGGCCCTAACAGGGGGCGTAGCTACGAGCAGTACTTC. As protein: CASSLGPNRGRSYEQYF.

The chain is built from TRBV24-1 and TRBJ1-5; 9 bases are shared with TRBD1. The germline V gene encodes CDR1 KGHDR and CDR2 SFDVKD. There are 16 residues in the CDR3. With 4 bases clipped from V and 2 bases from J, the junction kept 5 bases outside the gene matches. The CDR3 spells CATSDPGQGGNQPQHF. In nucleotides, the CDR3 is TGTGCCACCAGTGACCCGGGACAGGGCGGCAATCAGCCCCAGCATTTT.

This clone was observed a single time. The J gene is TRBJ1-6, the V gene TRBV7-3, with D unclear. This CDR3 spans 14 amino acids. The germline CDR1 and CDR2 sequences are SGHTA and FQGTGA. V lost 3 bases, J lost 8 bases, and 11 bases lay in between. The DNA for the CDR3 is TGTGCCAGCAGCTTCCTGGGTGGAGATTCACCCCTCCACTTT. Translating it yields CASSFLGGDSPLHF.